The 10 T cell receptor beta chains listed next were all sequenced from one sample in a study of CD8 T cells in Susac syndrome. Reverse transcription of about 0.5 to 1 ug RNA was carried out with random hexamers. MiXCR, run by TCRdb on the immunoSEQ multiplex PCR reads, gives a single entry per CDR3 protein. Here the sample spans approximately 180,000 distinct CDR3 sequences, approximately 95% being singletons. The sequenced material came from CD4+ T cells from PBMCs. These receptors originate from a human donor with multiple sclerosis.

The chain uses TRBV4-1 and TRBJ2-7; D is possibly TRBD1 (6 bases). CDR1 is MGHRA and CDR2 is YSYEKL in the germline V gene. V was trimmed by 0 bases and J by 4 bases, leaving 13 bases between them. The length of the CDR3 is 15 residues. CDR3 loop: CASSQDQTGLYEQYF. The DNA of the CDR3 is TGCGCCAGCAGCCAAGATCAAACAGGGTTATACGAGCAGTACTTC.

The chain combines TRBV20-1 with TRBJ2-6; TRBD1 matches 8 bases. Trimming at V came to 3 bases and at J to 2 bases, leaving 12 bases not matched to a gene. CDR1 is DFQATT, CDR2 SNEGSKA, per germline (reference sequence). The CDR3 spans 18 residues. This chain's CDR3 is CSARVRDRSFPGANVLTF. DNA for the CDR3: TGCAGTGCTAGGGTCCGGGACAGGTCTTTCCCTGGGGCCAACGTCCTGACTTTC.

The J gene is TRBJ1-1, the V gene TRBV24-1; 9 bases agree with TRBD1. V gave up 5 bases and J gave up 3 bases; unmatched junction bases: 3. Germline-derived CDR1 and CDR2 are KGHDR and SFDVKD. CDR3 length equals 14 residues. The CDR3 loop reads CATSGGQGDTEAFF. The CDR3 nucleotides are TGTGCCACCAGTGGGGGACAGGGCGACACTGAAGCTTTCTTT.

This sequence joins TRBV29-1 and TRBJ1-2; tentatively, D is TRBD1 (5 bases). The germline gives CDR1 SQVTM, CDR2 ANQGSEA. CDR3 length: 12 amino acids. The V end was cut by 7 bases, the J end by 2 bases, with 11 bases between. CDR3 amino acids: CSASTGNYGYTF. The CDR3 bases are TGCAGCGCTTCAACAGGAAACTATGGCTACACCTTC.

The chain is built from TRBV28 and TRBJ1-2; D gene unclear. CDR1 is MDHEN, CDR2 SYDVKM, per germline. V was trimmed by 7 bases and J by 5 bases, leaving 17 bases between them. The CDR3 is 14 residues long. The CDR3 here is CASTLRTGIYGYTF. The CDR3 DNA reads TGTGCCAGCACCCTCCGGACGGGGATTTATGGCTACACCTTC.

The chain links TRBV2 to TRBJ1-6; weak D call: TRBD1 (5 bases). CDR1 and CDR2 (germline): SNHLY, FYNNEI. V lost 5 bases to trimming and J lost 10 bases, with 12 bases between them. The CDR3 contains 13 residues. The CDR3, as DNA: TGTGCCAGCAGTCGGCAGGGCGAATCACCCCTCCACTTT. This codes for CASSRQGESPLHF.

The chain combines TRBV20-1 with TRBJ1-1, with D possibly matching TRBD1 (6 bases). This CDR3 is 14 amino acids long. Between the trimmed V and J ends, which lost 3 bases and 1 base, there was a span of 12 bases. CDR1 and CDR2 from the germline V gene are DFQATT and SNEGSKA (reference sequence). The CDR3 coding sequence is TGCAGTGCTAGGGTGGGGGGGCAGAACACTGAAGCTTTCTTT. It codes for CSARVGGQNTEAFF.

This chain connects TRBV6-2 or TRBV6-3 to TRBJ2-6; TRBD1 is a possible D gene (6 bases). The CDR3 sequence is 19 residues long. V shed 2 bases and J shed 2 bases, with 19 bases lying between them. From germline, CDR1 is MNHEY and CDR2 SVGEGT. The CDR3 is CASSYGWARGPTGANVLTF. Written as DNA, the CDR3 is TGTGCCAGCAGTTACGGTTGGGCCAGGGGTCCTACTGGGGCCAACGTCCTGACTTTC.

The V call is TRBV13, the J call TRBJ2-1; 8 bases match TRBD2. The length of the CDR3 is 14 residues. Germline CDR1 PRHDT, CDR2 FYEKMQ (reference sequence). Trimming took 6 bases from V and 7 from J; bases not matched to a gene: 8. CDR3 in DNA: TGTGCCAGCAGGGTGACGGGGGGGCAGAATGAGCAGTTCTTC. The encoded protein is CASRVTGGQNEQFF. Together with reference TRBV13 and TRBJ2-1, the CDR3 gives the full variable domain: AAGVIQSPRHLIKEKRETATLKCYPIPRHDTVYWYQQGPGQDPQFLISFYEKMQSDKGSIPDRFSAQQFSDYHSELNMSSLELGDSALYFCASRVTGGQNEQFFGPGTRLTVL.

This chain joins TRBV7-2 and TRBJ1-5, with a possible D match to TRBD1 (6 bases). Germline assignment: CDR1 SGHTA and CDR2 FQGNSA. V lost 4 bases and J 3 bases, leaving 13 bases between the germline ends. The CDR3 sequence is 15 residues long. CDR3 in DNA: TGTGCCAGCAGCTCCCGGACAGCCTCCAATCAGCCCCAGCATTTT. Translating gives CASSSRTASNQPQHF.